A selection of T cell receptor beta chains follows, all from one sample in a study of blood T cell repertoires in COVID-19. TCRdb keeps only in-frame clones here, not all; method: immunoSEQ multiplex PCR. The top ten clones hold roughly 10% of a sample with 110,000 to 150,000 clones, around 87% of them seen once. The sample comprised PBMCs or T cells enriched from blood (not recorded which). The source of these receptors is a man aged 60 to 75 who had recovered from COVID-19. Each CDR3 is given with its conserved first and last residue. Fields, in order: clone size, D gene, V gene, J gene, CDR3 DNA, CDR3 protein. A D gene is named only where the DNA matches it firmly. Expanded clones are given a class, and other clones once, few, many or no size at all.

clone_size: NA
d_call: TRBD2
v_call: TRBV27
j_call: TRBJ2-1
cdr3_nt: TGTGCCAGCAGGGATAGCGGGAGAAATGAGCAGTTCTTC
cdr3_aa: CASRDSGRNEQFF

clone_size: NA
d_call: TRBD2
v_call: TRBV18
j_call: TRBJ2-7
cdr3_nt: TGTGCCAGCTCCCCAGGGTTAGATAGCGGGCACTCCTACGAGCAGTACTTC
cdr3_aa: CASSPGLDSGHSYEQYF

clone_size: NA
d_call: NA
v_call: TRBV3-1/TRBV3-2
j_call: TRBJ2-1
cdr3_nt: TGTGCCAGCAGCCAAGATGCGAGCTCCTACAATGAGCAGTTCTTC
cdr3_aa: CASSQDASSYNEQFF

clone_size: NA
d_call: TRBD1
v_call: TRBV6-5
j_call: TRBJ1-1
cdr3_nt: TGTGCCAGCAGTTACTTCCGAGGACAGGGTGTAACTGAAGCTTTCTTT
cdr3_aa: CASSYFRGQGVTEAFF

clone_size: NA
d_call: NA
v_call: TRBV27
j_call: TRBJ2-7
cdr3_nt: TGTGCCAGCAGTTTACAGGCGGGAATCTTCTACGAGCAGTACTTC
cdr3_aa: CASSLQAGIFYEQYF

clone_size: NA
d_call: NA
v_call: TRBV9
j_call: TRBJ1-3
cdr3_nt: TGTGCCAGCAGCCCCAGGGGACCCCCTCGGAACACCATATATTTT
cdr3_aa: CASSPRGPPRNTIYF

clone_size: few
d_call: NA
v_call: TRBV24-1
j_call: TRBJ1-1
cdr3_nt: TGTGCCACCAGGGGGACTGGGAAGAACACTGAAGCTTTCTTT
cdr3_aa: CATRGTGKNTEAFF

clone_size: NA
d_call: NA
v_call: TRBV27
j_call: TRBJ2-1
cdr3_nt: TGTGCCAGCAGTTTAATGACAGCAAACAATGAGCAGTTCTTC
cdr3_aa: CASSLMTANNEQFF

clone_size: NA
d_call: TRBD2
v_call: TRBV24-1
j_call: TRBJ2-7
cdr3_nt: TGTGCCACCAGTAATCCGGGACTAGCGGGAGGTTACGAGCAGTACTTC
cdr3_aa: CATSNPGLAGGYEQYF

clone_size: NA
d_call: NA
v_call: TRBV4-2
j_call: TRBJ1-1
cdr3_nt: TGTGCCAGCAGCCAACTCCGGTCCAGGGGTAATGAAGCTTTCTTT
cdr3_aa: CASSQLRSRGNEAFF

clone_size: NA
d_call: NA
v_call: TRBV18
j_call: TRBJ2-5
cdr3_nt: TGTGCCAGCTCACCAGGGAGTAGGCGAGAGACCCAGTACTTC
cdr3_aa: CASSPGSRRETQYF

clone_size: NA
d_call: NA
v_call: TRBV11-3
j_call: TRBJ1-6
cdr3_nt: TGTGCCAGCAGCTTAGTTTCGGACATTAATTCACCCCTCCACTTT
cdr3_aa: CASSLVSDINSPLHF

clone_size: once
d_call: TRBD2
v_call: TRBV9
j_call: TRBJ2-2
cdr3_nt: TGTGCCAGCAGCGGCGGGAGGGTCGGGGAGCTGTTTTTT
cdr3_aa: CASSGGRVGELFF

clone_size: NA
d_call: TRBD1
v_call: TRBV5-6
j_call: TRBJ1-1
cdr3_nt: TGTGCCAGCAGCCCTTCAGGGGGGACTGAAGCTTTCTTT
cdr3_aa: CASSPSGGTEAFF

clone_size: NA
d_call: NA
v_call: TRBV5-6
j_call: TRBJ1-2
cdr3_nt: TGTGCCAGCAGCTTGGGAGGCGCACACCGTGGTGGCTACACCTTC
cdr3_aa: CASSLGGAHRGGYTF

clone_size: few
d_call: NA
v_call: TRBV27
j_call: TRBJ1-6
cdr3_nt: TGTGCCAGCAGTCCCCAGACAGTTTCGGCTTCACCCCTCCACTTT
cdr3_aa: CASSPQTVSASPLHF

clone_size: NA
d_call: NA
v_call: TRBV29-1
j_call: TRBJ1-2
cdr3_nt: TGCAGCGTGGACTTGGATGGCTACACCTTC
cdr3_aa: CSVDLDGYTF

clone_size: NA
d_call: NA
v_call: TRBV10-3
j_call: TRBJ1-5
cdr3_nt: TGTGCCATCAGTGACCAGGGTAGCAATCAGCCCCAGCATTTT
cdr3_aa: CAISDQGSNQPQHF

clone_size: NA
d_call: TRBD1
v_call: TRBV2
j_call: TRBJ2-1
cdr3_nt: TGTGCCAGCACCTCCGAGACAGGGATTGAGCAGTTCTTC
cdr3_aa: CASTSETGIEQFF

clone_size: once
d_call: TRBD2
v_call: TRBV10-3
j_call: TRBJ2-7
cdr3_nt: TGTGCCATCAGGAAACTAGCGGGAGGGCCCCACGAGCAGTACTTC
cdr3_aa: CAIRKLAGGPHEQYF

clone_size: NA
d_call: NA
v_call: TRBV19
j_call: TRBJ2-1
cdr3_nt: TGTGCCAGTAGTACCCCAAGTGGGAGGCCGGGAGAGCAGTTCTTC
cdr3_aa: CASSTPSGRPGEQFF

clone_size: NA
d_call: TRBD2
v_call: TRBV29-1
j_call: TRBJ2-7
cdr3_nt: TGCAGCGTTGGCGGGGGTTACGAGCAGTACTTC
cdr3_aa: CSVGGGYEQYF

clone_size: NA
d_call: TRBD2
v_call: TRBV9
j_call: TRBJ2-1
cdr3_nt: TGTGCCAGCAGCGTGCGGGAGAATGAGCAGTTCTTC
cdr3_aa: CASSVRENEQFF

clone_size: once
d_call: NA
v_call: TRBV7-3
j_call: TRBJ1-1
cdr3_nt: TGTGCCAGCAGCTTTGCAGAGAACACTGAAGCTTTCTTT
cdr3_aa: CASSFAENTEAFF

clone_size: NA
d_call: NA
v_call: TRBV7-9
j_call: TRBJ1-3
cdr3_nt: TGTGCCAGCAGCCCAGACGGGACTTCTGGAAACACCATATATTTT
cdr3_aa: CASSPDGTSGNTIYF

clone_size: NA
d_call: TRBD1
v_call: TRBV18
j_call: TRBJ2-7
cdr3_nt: TGTGCCAGCTCACCCGGGACAGGGTCCTACGAGCAGTACTTC
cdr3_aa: CASSPGTGSYEQYF

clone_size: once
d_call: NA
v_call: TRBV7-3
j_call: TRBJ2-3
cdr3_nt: TGTGCCAGCAGCTTAGCGGGACTTCTTTCAGATACGCAGTATTTT
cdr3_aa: CASSLAGLLSDTQYF

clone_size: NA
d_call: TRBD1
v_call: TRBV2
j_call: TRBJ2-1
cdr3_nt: TGTGCCAGCAGTGAAGTTTTGCAGGGGGCCTATGAGCAGTTCTTC
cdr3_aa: CASSEVLQGAYEQFF

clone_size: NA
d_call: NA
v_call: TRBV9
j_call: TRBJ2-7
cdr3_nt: TGTGCCAGCAGCGTAGGCCCCCCAGCGGGCTGGGAGCAGTACTTC
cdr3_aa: CASSVGPPAGWEQYF

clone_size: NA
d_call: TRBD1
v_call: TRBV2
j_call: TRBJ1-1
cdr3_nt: TGTGCCAGCGTAGAACAGGGGGCAAGAGCTGAAGCTTTCTTT
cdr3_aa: CASVEQGARAEAFF

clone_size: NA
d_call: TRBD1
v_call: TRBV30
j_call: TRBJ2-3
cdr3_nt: TGTGCCTGGACTACCGGGACAGGGTTAGTAACAGATACGCAGTATTTT
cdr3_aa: CAWTTGTGLVTDTQYF

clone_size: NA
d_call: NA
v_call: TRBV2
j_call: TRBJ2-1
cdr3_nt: TGTGCCAGCAGTGAACGTGCGACCTACAATGAGCAGTTCTTC
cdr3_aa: CASSERATYNEQFF

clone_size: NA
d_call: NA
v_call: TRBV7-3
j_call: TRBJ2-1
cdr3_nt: TGTGCCAGCAGCTTAACGCGGGACCCCTACAATGAGCAGTTCTTC
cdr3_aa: CASSLTRDPYNEQFF

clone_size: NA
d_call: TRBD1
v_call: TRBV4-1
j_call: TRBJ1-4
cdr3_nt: TGCGCCAGCAGCCCGAGGACAGGGAATGAAAAACTGTTTTTT
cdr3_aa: CASSPRTGNEKLFF

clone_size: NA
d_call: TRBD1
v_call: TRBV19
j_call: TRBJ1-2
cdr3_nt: TGTGCCAGTAGTACCTCCGGGACAGGGGTTTATGGCTACACCTTC
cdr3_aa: CASSTSGTGVYGYTF

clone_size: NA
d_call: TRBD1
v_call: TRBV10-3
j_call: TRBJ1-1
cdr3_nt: TGTGCCATCAGCCGCGGGACAGGGGCGGGTATAAACACTGAAGCTTTCTTT
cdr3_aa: CAISRGTGAGINTEAFF

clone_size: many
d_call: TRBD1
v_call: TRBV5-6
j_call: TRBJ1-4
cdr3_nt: TGTGCCAGCAGCTTGGCAGGGGGTGACGAAAAACTGTTTTTT
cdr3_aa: CASSLAGGDEKLFF

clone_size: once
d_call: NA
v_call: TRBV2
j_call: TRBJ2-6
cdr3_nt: TGTGCCAGCCTAAAACTCCGGGGATTACCTGGGGCCAACGTCCTGACTTTC
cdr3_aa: CASLKLRGLPGANVLTF

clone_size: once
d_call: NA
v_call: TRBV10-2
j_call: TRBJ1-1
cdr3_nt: TGCGCCAGCAGGGCGACGGGGGGGAACACTGAAGCTTTCTTT
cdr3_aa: CASRATGGNTEAFF

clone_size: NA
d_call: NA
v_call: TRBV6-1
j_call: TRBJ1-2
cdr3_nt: TGTGCCAGCAGTGGAACCCGTGCAGGGGCCTACTATGGCTACACCTTC
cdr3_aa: CASSGTRAGAYYGYTF

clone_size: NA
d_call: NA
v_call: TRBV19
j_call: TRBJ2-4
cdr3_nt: TGTGCCAGTAGTATAGGGGTTCGGGGGGCATTAGCCAAAAACATTCAGTACTTC
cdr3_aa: CASSIGVRGALAKNIQYF

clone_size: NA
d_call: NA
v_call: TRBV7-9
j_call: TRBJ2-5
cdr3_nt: TGTGCCAGCAGCCAACTTCGGACTACGGAGACCCAGTACTTC
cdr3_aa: CASSQLRTTETQYF

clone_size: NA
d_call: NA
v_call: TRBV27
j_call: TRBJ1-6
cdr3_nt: TGTGCCAGCAGGGTAATCGGAGGACCTCCGACTTCACCCCTCCACTTT
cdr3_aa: CASRVIGGPPTSPLHF

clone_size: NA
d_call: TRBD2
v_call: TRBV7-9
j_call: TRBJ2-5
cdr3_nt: TGTGCCAGCAGCTTAGGCAGCGGGGGTACACAAGAGACCCAGTACTTC
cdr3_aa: CASSLGSGGTQETQYF

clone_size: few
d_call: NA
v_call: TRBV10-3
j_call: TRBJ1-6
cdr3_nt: TGTGCCATCAGTGAACTAGCCAATTCACCCCTCCACTTT
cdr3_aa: CAISELANSPLHF